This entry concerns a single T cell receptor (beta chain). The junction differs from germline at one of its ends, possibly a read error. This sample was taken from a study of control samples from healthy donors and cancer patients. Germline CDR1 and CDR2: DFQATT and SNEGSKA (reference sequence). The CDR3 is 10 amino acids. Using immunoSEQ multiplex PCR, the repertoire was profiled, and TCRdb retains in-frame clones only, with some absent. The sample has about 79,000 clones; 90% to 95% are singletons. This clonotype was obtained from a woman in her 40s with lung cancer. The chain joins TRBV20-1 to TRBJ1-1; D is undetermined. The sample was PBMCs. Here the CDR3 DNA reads TGCAGTGCCCGCCACATTGGGGTCCTCTTT. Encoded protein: CSARHIGVLF.